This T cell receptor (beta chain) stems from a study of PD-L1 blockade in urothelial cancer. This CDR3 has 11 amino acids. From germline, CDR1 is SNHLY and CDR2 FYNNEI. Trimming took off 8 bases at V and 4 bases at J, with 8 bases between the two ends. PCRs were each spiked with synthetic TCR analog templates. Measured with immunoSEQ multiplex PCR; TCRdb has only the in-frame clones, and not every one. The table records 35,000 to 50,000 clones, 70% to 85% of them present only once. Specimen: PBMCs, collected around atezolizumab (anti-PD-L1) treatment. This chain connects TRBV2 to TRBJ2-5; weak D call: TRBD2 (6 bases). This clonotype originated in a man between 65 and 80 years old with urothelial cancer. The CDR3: CASGRGETQYF. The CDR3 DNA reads TGTGCCAGCGGGCGGGGAGAGACCCAGTACTTC.